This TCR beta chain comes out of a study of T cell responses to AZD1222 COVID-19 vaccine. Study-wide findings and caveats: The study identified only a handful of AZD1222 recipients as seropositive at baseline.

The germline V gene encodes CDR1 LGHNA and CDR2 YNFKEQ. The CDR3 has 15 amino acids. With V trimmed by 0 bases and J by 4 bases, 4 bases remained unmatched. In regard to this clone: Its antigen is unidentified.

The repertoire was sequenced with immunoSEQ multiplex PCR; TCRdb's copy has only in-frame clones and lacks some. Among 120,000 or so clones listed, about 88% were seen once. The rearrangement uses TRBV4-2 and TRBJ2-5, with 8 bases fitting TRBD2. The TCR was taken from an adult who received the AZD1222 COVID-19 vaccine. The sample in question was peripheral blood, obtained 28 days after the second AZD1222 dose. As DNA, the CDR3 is TGTGCCAGCAGCCAAGAGAAGGCGGGGGGAGAGACCCAGTACTTC. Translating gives CASSQEKAGGETQYF.